The following is a TCR beta chain sequence with its context. Its antigen is currently not known. Per-base qualities were not stored, and no clone one base away is much larger. The data originate from a study of T-cell reconstitution after alpha-beta-depleted transplantation in children (dated by TCRdb to 2015 to 2016). Some background on the complete study: Using TCR repertoire profiling, the study quantitatively followed how T-cell immune reconstitution unfolded in children after TCRalphabeta/CD19-depleted allogeneic hematopoietic cell transplantation.

CDR1 and CDR2, per the germline V gene (reference sequence), are MNHEY and SMNVEV. V has 4 bases trimmed and J has 10 bases trimmed; junction bases matching no gene number 6. The CDR3 measures 14 amino acids from cysteine to phenylalanine. Only the CDR3 region is kept as DNA, spanning 42 bases read in frame from base 1. Library method: PCR. Sequenced using an Illumina HiSeq 2500. Molecular barcoding was employed in the preparation of TCR libraries, with unique molecular identifiers being used to normalize TCRbeta repertoire quantification. TCRdb cleaned the public reads at Q25 with fastp, built clones with MiXCR and kept in-frame beta chains. Each entry merges the rows of one CDR3 protein and shows their most common DNA and genes. This sample holds around 22,000 distinct CDR3 sequences; roughly 11% were observed only once. The leading ten clones occupy approximately 23% of the sample.

This clonotype originated in a human donor who donated a stem cell graft to a child with chronic granulomatous disease. The sequencing here drew on PBMCs from the stem cell graft donor, taken from the stem cell graft. The V gene is TRBV27 and the J gene is TRBJ1-4, and TRBD1 matches 10 of the central bases. The CDR3 region reads CASSSGQGIGKLFF. The bases are TGTGCCAGCAGTTCGGGACAGGGGATTGGAAAACTGTTTTTT. With the rest looked up from the reference TRBV27 and TRBJ1-4 genes rather than sequenced, the full variable domain is EAQVTQNPRYLITVTGKKLTVTCSQNMNHEYMSWYRQDPGLGLRQIYYSMNVEVTDKGDVPEGYKVSRKEKRNFPLILESPSPNQTSLYFCASSSGQGIGKLFFGSGTQLSVL.